This TCR beta chain was profiled in a study of CD8 T cells in Susac syndrome. Findings and caveats of the study: As acknowledged by the study, its TCR sequencing and HLA analysis included a relatively small number of individuals.

Random hexamers served to reverse transcribe roughly 0.45 to 1 ug RNA. It was immunoSEQ multiplex PCR that amplified TCR beta CDR3 across 54 Vbeta and 13 Jbeta. MiXCR, applied by TCRdb to the immunoSEQ multiplex PCR reads, yields one record per CDR3 protein. The repertoire includes about 300,000 distinct CDR3 sequences, 65% to 90% of them detected once, and roughly 0.21% sits in the top ten. This CDR3 has 13 residues. V lost 6 bases to trimming and J lost 5 bases, with 14 bases between them. The sample holds a few counts of this clonotype. What it binds is not known. Sequencing of TCR beta, carried out with a high-throughput approach, was applied to CD8+ and CD4+ T cells from the blood. Both CD4+ and CD8+ T cells were negatively isolated, and TEMRA cells underwent FACS enrichment.

The sequenced sample consisted of CD8+ T cells from PBMCs. This sequence joins TRBV12-3 or TRBV12-4 and TRBJ2-7, with D tentatively TRBD1 (6 bases). This sequence originates from a human donor with multiple sclerosis. CDR3 sequence reads: CASSPGQRHEQYF. Written as DNA, the CDR3 is TGTGCCAGCAGCCCCGGACAGCGACACGAGCAGTACTTC.